One T cell receptor beta chain is described in this entry. Its target is not known. This record comes from a study of shared clonotypes between healthy human individuals. About the study: For every donor, three CD4 naive, three CD4 memory, two CD8 naive and one CD8 memory plates were used.

Replicate PCRs run on sorted subsets employed around 200 ng DNA, approximately 30,000 T cell genomes. Assay: immunoSEQ multiplex PCR; the TCRdb copy retains only in-frame clones and omits some. The table shows millions of clones, with approximately 95% occurring only once. V dropped 1 base and J dropped 7 bases, with 14 bases sitting between them. Germline assignment: CDR1 SGHTA and CDR2 FQGNSA. The CDR3 runs to 15 residues. Study conclusions and caveats: Non-shared clonotypes showed lower generation probabilities than clonotypes common to all four donors.

The rearrangement joins TRBV7-2 to TRBJ2-1, with D perhaps given as TRBD1 or TRBD2 (5 bases each). The clonotype originates from a man between 18 and 29 years old in good health. Some clones in this sample may be carry-over from other donors' samples. The sequencing input was naive CD4+ T cells from PBMCs. The subset is: CD45RA+ positively selected. CDR3 region: CASSLVSFEGNEQFF. As DNA, the CDR3 is TGTGCCAGCAGCTTAGTCAGTTTCGAGGGGAATGAGCAGTTCTTC.